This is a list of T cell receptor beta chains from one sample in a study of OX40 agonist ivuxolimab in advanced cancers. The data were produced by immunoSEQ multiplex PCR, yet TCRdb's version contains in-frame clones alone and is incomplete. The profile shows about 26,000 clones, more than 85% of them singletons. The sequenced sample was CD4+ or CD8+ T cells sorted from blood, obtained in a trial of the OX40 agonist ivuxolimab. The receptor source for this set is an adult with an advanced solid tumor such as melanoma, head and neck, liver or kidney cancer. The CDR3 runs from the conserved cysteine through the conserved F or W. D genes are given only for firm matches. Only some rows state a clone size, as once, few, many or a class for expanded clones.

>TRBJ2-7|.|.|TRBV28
CASLPGLGGGSYEQYF
TGTGCCAGCCTACCCGGCCTGGGGGGTGGCTCCTACGAGCAGTACTTC
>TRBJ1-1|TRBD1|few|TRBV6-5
CASRPGQASEAFF
TGTGCCAGCAGACCCGGACAGGCTTCGGAAGCTTTCTTT
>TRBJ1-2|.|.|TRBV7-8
CASSLDSNYGYTF
TGTGCCAGCAGCTTAGATTCCAACTATGGCTACACCTTC
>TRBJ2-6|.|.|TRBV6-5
CASSQRSSGANVLTF
TGTGCCAGCAGCCAACGGAGCTCTGGGGCCAACGTCCTGACTTTC
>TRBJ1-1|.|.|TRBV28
CASSWGMNTEAFF
TGTGCCAGCAGTTGGGGTATGAACACTGAAGCTTTCTTT
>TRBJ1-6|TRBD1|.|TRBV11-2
CASSFTGGNSPLHF
TGTGCCAGCAGCTTCACAGGGGGGAATTCACCCCTCCACTTT
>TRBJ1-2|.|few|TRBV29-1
CSVAGLGGYTF
TGCAGCGTGGCGGGGCTCGGGGGCTACACCTTC
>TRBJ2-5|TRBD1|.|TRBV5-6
CASSARTGRETQYF
TGTGCCAGCAGCGCACGGACAGGGCGAGAGACCCAGTACTTC
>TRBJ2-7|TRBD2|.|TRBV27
CASRAGWDYSYEQYF
TGTGCCAGCAGAGCCGGATGGGACTACTCCTACGAGCAGTACTTC
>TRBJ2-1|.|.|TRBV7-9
CASSLIIMGEQFF
TGTGCCAGCAGCTTAATTATCATGGGTGAGCAGTTCTTC
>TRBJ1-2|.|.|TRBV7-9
CASSSGFEYNYGYTF
TGTGCCAGCAGCTCCGGTTTCGAGTATAACTATGGCTACACCTTC
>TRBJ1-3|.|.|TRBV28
CASSLYSSAGSGNTIYF
TGTGCCAGCAGTTTATATTCCAGCGCGGGCTCTGGAAACACCATATATTTT
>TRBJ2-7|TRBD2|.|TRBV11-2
CASREGTSKKYEQYF
TGTGCCAGCAGGGAGGGGACTAGCAAAAAATACGAGCAGTACTTC
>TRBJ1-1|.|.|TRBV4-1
CASSQEGGTEAFF
TGCGCCAGCAGCCAAGAAGGGGGCACTGAAGCTTTCTTT
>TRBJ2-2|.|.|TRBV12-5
CASGSFEHRTGELFF
TGTGCTAGTGGTTCCTTCGAGCATCGAACCGGGGAGCTGTTTTTT
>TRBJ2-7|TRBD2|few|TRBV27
CASGLAGPYEQYF
TGTGCCAGCGGCTTAGCGGGACCCTACGAGCAGTACTTC
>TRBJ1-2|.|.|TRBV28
CASSFERTNYGYTF
TGTGCCAGCAGTTTTGAGAGAACTAACTATGGCTACACCTTC
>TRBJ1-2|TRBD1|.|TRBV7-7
CASSPWTGGSLFGYTF
TGTGCCAGCAGCCCTTGGACAGGGGGCTCCTTATTTGGCTACACCTTC
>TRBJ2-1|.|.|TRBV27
CASSLSGTYNEQFF
TGTGCCAGCAGTTTATCAGGGACCTACAATGAGCAGTTCTTC
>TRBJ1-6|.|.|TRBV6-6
CASSYPSSPLHF
TGTGCCAGCAGTTACCCCTCGTCACCCCTCCACTTT
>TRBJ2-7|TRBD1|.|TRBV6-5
CASSYSRDRVSYEQYF
TGTGCCAGCAGTTACTCGAGGGACAGGGTATCTTACGAGCAGTACTTC
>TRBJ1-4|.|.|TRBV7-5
CARSPQGAGEKLFF
TGTGCCAGAAGCCCCCAGGGGGCGGGTGAAAAACTGTTTTTT
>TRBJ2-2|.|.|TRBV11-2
CASSLGSGVATGELFF
TGTGCCAGCAGCTTAGGTTCAGGGGTCGCCACCGGGGAGCTGTTTTTT
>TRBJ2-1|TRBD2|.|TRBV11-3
CASSSESGRSSYNEQFF
TGTGCCAGCAGCTCGGAAAGCGGGAGATCGTCCTACAATGAGCAGTTCTTC
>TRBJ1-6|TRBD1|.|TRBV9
CASSSPVRGLNSPLHF
TGTGCCAGCAGCTCCCCCGTCAGGGGGTTGAATTCACCCCTCCACTTT
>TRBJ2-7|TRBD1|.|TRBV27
CASSETPGTGTYEQYF
TGTGCCAGCAGTGAAACCCCCGGGACAGGTACCTACGAGCAGTACTTC
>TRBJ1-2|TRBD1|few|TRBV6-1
CASSLGQGPNYGYTF
TGTGCCAGCAGCCTTGGACAGGGGCCTAACTATGGCTACACCTTC
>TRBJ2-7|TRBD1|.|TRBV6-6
CASSRQGDEQYF
TGTGCCAGCAGTCGACAGGGGGACGAGCAGTACTTC
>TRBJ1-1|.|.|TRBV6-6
CASRWTLTGQDEAFF
TGTGCCAGCAGGTGGACCCTGACAGGACAAGATGAAGCTTTCTTT
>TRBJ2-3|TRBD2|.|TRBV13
CASAGLAGDSDTQYF
TGTGCCAGCGCAGGACTAGCGGGGGATTCAGATACGCAGTATTTT
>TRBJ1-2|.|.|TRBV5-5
CASSLGHSIYGYTF
TGTGCCAGCAGCTTGGGACACAGCATCTATGGCTACACCTTC
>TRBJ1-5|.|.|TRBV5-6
CASSLEGEGNQPQHF
TGTGCCAGCAGCTTGGAGGGCGAGGGCAATCAGCCCCAGCATTTT
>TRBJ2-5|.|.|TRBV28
CASSLGSLQYF
TGTGCCAGCAGTTTAGGTTCCCTTCAGTACTTC
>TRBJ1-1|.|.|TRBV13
CASSSTDRTEAFF
TGTGCCAGCAGCTCGACCGATCGGACTGAAGCTTTCTTT
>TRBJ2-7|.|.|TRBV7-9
CASSVNSYEQYF
TGTGCCAGCAGCGTCAACTCCTACGAGCAGTACTTC
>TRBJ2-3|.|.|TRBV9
CASSVGGDTQYF
TGTGCCAGCAGCGTAGGGGGTGATACGCAGTATTTT
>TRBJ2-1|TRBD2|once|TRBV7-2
CASSLLPGLALNEQFF
TGTGCCAGCAGCTTATTACCGGGACTAGCCCTCAATGAGCAGTTCTTC
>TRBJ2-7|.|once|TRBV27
CASSIQGTWVYEQYF
TGTGCCAGCAGCATCCAGGGAACTTGGGTCTACGAGCAGTACTTC
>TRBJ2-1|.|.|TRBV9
CASSDVLNEQFF
TGTGCCAGCAGCGACGTCCTCAATGAGCAGTTCTTC
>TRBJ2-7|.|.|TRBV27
CASSATSYEQYF
TGTGCCAGCAGTGCAACCAGCTACGAGCAGTACTTC
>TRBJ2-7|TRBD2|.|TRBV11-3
CASSDGTSGRRYEQYF
TGTGCCAGCAGCGACGGGACTAGCGGGAGAAGGTACGAGCAGTACTTC
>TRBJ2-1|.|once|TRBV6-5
CASSYAGQDNEQFF
TGTGCCAGCAGTTATGCGGGACAAGACAATGAGCAGTTCTTC
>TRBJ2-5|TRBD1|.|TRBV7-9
CASSDPGTGVRETQYF
TGTGCCAGCAGCGACCCCGGGACAGGGGTGCGAGAGACCCAGTACTTC
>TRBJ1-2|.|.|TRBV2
CASSETWGLDYTF
TGTGCCAGCAGTGAAACCTGGGGGCTTGACTACACCTTC
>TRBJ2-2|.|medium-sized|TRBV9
CASSSRTGELFF
TGTGCCAGCAGCTCCCGAACCGGGGAGCTGTTTTTT
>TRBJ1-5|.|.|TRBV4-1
CASSQEGAAPRQPQHF
TGCGCCAGCAGCCAAGAAGGGGCGGCCCCCCGTCAGCCCCAGCATTTT
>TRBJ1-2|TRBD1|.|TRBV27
CASSLIGQGASYTF
TGTGCCAGCAGTTTAATTGGACAGGGGGCAAGCTACACCTTC
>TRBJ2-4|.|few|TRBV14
CASSQDRFDIQYF
TGTGCCAGCAGCCAAGATCGGTTTGACATTCAGTACTTC
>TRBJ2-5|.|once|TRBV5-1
CASSLGDLNRRGTQYF
TGCGCCAGCAGCTTAGGTGACTTGAACCGCCGGGGGACCCAGTACTTC
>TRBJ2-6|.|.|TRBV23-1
CASSQSETGSGANVLTF
TGCGCCAGCAGTCAATCGGAGACAGGCTCTGGGGCCAACGTCCTGACTTTC